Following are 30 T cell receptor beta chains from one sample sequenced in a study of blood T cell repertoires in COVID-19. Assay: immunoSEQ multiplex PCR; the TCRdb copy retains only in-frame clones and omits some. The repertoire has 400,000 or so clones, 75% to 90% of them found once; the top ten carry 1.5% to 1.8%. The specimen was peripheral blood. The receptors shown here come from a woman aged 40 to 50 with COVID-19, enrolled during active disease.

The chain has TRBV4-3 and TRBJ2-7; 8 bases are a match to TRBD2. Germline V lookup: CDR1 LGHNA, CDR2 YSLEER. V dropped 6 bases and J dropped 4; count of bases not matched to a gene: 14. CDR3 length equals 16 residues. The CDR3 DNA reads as TGCGCCAGCAGTCAAAACACGGGAGGGGTTCGGTACGAGCAGTACTTC. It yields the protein CASSQNTGGVRYEQYF.

CDR3 amino acids: CASSYRRGATGELFF. CDR3 DNA: TGTGCCAGCAGTTACCGTCGTGGGGCTACCGGGGAGCTGTTTTTT. The chain joins TRBV6-2 or TRBV6-3 to TRBJ2-2; tentatively, D is TRBD1 (5 bases). CDR3 size: 15 residues. Germline CDR1 and CDR2: MNHEY and SVGEGT. The germline V and J ends were trimmed by 2 bases and 5 bases, with 12 bases remaining between them.

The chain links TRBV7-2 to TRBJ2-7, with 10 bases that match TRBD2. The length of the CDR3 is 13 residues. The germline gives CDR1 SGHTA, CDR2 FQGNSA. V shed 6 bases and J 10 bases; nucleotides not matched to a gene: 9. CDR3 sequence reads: CASRPGSGGNQYF. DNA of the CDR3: TGTGCCAGCAGACCTGGTAGCGGGGGGAATCAGTACTTC.

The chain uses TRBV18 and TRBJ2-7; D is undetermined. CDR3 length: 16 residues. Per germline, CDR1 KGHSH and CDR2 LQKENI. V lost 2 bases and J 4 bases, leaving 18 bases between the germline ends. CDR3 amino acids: CASSPKTAGIQYEQYF. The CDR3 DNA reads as TGTGCCAGCTCACCAAAAACAGCCGGAATTCAGTACGAGCAGTACTTC.

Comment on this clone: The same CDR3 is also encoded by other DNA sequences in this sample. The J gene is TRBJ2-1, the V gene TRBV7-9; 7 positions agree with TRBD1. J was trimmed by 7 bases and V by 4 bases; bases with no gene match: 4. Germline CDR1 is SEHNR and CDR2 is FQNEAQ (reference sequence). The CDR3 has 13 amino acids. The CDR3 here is CASSSYRGNEQFF. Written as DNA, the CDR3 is TGTGCCAGCAGCTCCTACAGGGGAAATGAGCAGTTCTTC.

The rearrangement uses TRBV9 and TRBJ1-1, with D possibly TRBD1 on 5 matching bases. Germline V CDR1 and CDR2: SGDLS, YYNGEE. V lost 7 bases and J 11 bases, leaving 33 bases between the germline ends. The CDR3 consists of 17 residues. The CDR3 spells CASYPYTGIFPGGAAFF. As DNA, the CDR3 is TGTGCCAGCTACCCCTACACCGGAATCTTTCCCGGTGGGGCTGCTTTCTTT.

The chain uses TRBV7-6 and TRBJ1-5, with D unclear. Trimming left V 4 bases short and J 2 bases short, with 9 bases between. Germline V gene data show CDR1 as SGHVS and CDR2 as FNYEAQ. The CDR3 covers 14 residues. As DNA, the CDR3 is TGTGCCAGCAGCTCGAACACAGGCAATCAGCCCCAGCATTTT. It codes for CASSSNTGNQPQHF.

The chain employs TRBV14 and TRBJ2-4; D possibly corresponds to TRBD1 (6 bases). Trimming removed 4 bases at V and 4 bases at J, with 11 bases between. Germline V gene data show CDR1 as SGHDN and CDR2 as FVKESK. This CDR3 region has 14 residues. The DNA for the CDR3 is TGTGCCAGCAGCCCCTGGGGGCCAAAAAACATTCAGTACTTC. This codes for CASSPWGPKNIQYF.

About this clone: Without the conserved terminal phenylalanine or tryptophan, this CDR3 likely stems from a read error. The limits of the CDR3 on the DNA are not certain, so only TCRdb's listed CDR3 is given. The chain's CDR3 is CASSVEPQGQGIPLAL. J is TRBJ1-3 and V is TRBV9; the table's D call of TRBD1 was not tested on the DNA. CDR1 and CDR2 from the germline V gene are SGDLS and YYNGEE. The CDR3 sequence runs 16 residues, both termini included.

CDR3 sequence: CASSPKALVLSNTGELFF. The CDR3 coding sequence is TGCGCCAGCAGCCCCAAAGCGTTAGTACTTTCGAACACCGGGGAGCTGTTTTTT. The gene calls are TRBV4-3 and TRBJ2-2, with D uncertain. Per germline, CDR1 LGHNA and CDR2 YSLEER. The CDR3 has 18 amino acids. Trimming left V 4 bases short and J 0 bases short, with 18 bases between.

The DNA of the CDR3 is TGTGCCAGCAGTTTCAGACAGGGGACAGATACGCAGTATTTT. It yields the protein CASSFRQGTDTQYF. The rearrangement uses TRBV28 and TRBJ2-3, with 8 bases that match TRBD1. CDR3 length equals 14 residues. Germline V lookup: CDR1 MDHEN, CDR2 SYDVKM. Unmatched junction bases numbered 2, after V lost 3 bases and J lost 3 bases.

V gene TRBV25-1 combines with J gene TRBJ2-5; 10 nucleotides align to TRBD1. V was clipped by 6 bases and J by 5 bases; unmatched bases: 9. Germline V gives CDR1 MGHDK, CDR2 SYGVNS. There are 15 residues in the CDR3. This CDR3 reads CASRETGGAGETQYF. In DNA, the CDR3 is TGTGCCAGCAGGGAGACAGGGGGCGCGGGTGAGACCCAGTACTTC. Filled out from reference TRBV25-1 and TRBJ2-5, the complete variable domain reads EADIYQTPRYLVIGTGKKITLECSQTMGHDKMYWYQQDPGMELHLIHYSYGVNSTEKGDLSSESTVSRIRTEHFPLTLESARPSHTSQYLCASRETGGAGETQYFGPGTRLLVL.

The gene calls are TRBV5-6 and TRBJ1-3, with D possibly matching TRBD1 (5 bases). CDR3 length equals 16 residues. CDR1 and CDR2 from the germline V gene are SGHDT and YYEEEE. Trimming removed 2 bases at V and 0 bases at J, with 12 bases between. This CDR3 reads CASSLRGLNSGNTIYF. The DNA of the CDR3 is TGTGCCAGCAGCTTAAGGGGACTGAACTCTGGAAACACCATATATTTT.

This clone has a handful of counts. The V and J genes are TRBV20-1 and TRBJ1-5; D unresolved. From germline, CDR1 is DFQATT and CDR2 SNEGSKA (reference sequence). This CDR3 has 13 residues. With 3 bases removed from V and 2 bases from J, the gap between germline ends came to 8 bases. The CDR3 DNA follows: TGCAGTGCTAGTGGCAGCGGCAATCAGCCCCAGCATTTT. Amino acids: CSASGSGNQPQHF.

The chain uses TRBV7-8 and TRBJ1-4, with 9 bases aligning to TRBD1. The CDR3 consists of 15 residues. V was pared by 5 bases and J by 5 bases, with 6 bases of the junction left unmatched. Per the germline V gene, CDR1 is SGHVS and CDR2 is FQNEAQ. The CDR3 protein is CASSLAGTGNEKLFF. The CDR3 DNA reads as TGTGCCAGCAGCCTCGCCGGGACAGGGAATGAAAAACTGTTTTTT.

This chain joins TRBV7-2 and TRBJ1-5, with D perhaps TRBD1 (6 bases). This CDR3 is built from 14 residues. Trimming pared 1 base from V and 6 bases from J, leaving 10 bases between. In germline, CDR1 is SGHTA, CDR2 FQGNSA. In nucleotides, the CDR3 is TGTGCCAGCAGCTTAGGGGCAGGGGTTCAGCCCCAGCATTTT. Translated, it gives CASSLGAGVQPQHF. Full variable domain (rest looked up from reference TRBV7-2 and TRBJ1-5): GAGVSQSPSNKVTEKGKDVELRCDPISGHTALYWYRQSLGQGLEFLIYFQGNSAPDKSGLPSDRFSAERTGGSVSTLTIQRTQQEDSAVYLCASSLGAGVQPQHFGDGTRLSIL.

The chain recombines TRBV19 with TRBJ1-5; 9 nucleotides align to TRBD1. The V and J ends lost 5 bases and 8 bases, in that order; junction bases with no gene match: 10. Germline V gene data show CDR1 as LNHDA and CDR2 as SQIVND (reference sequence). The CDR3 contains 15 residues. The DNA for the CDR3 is TGTGCCAGTAGTGCAATACAGGGGGCTATGGAGCCCCAGCATTTT. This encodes CASSAIQGAMEPQHF.

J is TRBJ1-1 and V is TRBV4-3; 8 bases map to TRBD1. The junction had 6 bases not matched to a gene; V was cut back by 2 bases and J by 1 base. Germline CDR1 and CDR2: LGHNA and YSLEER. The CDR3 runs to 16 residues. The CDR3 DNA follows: TGCGCCAGCAGCCAACTCATAGGGACAGGGAACACTGAAGCTTTCTTT. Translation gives CASSQLIGTGNTEAFF.

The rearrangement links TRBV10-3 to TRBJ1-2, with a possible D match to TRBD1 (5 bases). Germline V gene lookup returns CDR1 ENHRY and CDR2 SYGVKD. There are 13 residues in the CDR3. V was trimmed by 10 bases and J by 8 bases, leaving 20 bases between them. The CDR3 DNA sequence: TGTGCCAGTAGCTTAGGGGCGCTGGGAGGCTACACCTTC. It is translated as CASSLGALGGYTF.

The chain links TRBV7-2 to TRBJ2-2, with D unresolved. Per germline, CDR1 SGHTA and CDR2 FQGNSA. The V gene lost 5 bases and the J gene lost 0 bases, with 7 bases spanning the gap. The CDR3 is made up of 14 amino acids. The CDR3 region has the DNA TGTGCCAGCAGCCCAACATCGAACACCGGGGAGCTGTTTTTT. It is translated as CASSPTSNTGELFF.

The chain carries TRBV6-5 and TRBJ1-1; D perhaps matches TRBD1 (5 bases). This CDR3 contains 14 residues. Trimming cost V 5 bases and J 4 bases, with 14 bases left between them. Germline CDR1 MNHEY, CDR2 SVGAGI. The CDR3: CASSPLGGFTEAFF. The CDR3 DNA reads TGTGCCAGCAGTCCACTCGGGGGTTTCACTGAAGCTTTCTTT.

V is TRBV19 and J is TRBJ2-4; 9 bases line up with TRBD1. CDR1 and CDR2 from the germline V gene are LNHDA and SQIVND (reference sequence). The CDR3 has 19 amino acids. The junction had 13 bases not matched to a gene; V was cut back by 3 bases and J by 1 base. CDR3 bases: TGTGCCAGTAGTATGGGCACCGGGACAGGGTCTTTGGCCAAAAACATTCAGTACTTC. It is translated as CASSMGTGTGSLAKNIQYF.

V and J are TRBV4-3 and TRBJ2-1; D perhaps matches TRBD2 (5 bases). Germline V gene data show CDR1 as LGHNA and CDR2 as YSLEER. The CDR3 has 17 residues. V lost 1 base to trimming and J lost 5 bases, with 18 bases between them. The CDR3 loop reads CASSQGRGVRVHNEQFF. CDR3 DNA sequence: TGCGCCAGCAGCCAAGGCCGCGGAGTGAGGGTACACAATGAGCAGTTCTTC.

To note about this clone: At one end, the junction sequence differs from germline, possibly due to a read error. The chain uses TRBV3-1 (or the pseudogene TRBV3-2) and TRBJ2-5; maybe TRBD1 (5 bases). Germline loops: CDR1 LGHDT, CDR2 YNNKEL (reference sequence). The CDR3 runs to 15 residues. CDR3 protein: CASSQGGSRTDQGDF. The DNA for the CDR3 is TGTGCCAGCAGCCAAGGCGGATCTAGAACGGACCAAGGGGACTTC.

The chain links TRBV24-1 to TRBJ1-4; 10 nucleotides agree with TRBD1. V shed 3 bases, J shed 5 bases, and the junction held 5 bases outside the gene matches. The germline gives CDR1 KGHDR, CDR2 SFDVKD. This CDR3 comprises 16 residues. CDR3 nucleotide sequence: TGTGCCACCAGTGATGGACTGGGACAGGGGAATGAAAAACTGTTTTTT. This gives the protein CATSDGLGQGNEKLFF.

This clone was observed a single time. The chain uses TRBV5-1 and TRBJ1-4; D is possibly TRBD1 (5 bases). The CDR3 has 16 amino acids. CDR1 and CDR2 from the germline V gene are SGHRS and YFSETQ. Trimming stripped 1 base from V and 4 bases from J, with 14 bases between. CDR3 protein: CASSLLPGGGNEKLFF. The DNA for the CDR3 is TGCGCCAGCAGCTTGCTCCCCGGGGGGGGTAATGAAAAACTGTTTTTT.

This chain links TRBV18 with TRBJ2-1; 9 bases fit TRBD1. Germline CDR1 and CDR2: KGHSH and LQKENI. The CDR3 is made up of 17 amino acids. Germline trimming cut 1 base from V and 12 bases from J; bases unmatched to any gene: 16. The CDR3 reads CASSPRTGGGRSYLQFF. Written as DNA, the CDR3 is TGTGCCAGCTCACCACGCACAGGGGGCGGGCGCTCGTATTTGCAGTTCTTC.

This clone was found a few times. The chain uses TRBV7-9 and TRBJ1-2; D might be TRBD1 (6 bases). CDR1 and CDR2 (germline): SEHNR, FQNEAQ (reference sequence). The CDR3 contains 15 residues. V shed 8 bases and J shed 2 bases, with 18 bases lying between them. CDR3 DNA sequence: TGTGCCAGCGAGGGGGTGGGGTTTAGAAACTATGGCTACACCTTC. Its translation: CASEGVGFRNYGYTF.

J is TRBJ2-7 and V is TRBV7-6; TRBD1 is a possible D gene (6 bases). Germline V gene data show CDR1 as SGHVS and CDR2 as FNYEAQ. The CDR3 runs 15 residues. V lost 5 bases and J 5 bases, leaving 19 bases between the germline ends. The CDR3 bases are TGTGCCAGCAGCGATGTGACAGGACCCTACAACGAGCAGTACTTC. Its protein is CASSDVTGPYNEQYF. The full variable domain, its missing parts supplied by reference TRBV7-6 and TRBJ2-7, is GAGVSQSPRYKVTKRGQDVALRCDPISGHVSLYWYRQALGQGPEFLTYFNYEAQQDKSGLPNDRFSAERPEGSISTLTIQRTEQRDSAMYRCASSDVTGPYNEQYFGPGTRLTVT.

Here the CDR3 DNA reads TGTGCCAGCAGTAGGGACAGCCAAGAGACCCAGTACTTC. It yields the protein CASSRDSQETQYF. The J gene is TRBJ2-5, the V gene TRBV2, with 7 bases aligning to TRBD1. CDR3 length: 13 residues. Germline V CDR1 and CDR2: SNHLY, FYNNEI. Trimming cost V 5 bases and J 1 base; bases outside gene matches: 1. Full variable domain (remainder filled in from reference TRBV2 and TRBJ2-5): EPEVTQTPSHQVTQMGQEVILRCVPISNHLYFYWYRQILGQKVEFLVSFYNNEISEKSEIFDDQFSVERPDGSNFTLKIRSTKLEDSAMYFCASSRDSQETQYFGPGTRLLVL.